This T cell receptor beta chain stems from a study of blood T cell repertoires in COVID-19. Looking at the study overall: Both acute and convalescent COVID-19 samples were obtained from the United States, Italy and Spain.

The CDR3 contains 15 residues. This clone was observed once. Data came from immunoSEQ multiplex PCR; TCRdb stores just in-frame clones and leaves some out. The data contain approximately 90,000 clones, 70% to 80% of them singletons. This clonotype was sampled from a human donor in a cohort sampled during active COVID-19. The chain combines TRBV21-1 with TRBJ2-7; the table's D call of TRBD2 was not tested on the DNA. TRBV21-1 is recorded as a pseudogene. The sample consisted of peripheral blood. This CDR3 is CACPSSWRATYEQYF. CDR3 nucleotides: TGTGCCTGCCCCAGTTCCTGGCGGGCGACCTACGAGCAGTACTTC.